The 23 T cell receptor beta chains presented below share a single source sample, sequenced in a study of blood T cell repertoires in COVID-19. Some clones are missing from TCRdb's copy, which holds only in-frame ones; the method was immunoSEQ multiplex PCR. The repertoire has around 190,000 clones, 75% to 85% of them found once; the top ten carry 6% to 8.5%. Sequencing was done on a sample of peripheral blood. The receptors were sampled from a man in his 60s with acute or convalescent COVID-19.

The chain recombines TRBV2 with TRBJ2-2; D remains ambiguous. Germline assignment: CDR1 SNHLY and CDR2 FYNNEI. CDR3 length equals 13 residues. Deletions cut 1 base from V and 6 bases from J, with 6 bases between. The CDR3 coding sequence is TGTGCCAGCAGTGAAGACTACTCCGGGGAGCTGTTTTTT. It yields the protein CASSEDYSGELFF.

V is TRBV6-2 or TRBV6-3 and J is TRBJ2-3; D is possibly TRBD2 (6 bases). The germline V gene has CDR1 MNHEY and CDR2 SVGEGT. Trimming removed 4 bases at V and 3 bases at J, with 11 bases between. CDR3 length: 14 amino acids. The DNA for the CDR3 is TGTGCCAGCAGTTTCACCCTAGCGACAGATACGCAGTATTTT. It is translated as CASSFTLATDTQYF.

This clone was seen only a few times. The chain joins TRBV27 to TRBJ2-1; 10 bases fit TRBD1. The length of the CDR3 is 15 residues. Germline CDR1 and CDR2: MNHEY and SMNVEV (reference sequence). Trimming at V came to 6 bases and at J to 4 bases, leaving 6 bases not matched to a gene. The CDR3, as DNA: TGTGCCAGCAGCCCCGGGACAGGGGTATACAATGAGCAGTTCTTC. It yields the protein CASSPGTGVYNEQFF.

The rearrangement uses TRBV7-9 and TRBJ1-4, with D possibly being TRBD1 (6 bases). Trimming stripped 3 bases from V and 5 bases from J, with 10 bases between. CDR1 is SEHNR and CDR2 is FQNEAQ in the germline V gene (reference sequence). This CDR3 contains 14 residues. CDR3 bases: TGTGCCAGCAGCTTGGGGAGGGGGAATGAAAAACTGTTTTTT. Residues: CASSLGRGNEKLFF.

This chain links TRBV7-2 with TRBJ2-7, with D tentatively TRBD2 (5 bases). The germline CDR1 and CDR2 sequences are SGHTA and FQGNSA. The CDR3 has 13 amino acids. With 0 bases removed from V and 3 bases from J, the gap between germline ends came to 6 bases. The CDR3 nucleotides are TGTGCCAGCAGCTTAGCGGGAGTCTACGAGCAGTACTTC. It encodes CASSLAGVYEQYF.

The rearrangement joins TRBV7-2 to TRBJ1-5; no firm D call. The germline gives CDR1 SGHTA, CDR2 FQGNSA. The CDR3 totals 13 residues. Trimming cost V 4 bases and J 9 bases, with 13 bases left between them. The DNA of the CDR3 is TGTGCCAGCAGCTACCTAGAAGCCGGGCCCCAGCATTTT. The encoded protein is CASSYLEAGPQHF.

A remark on this clone: Different DNA sequences within this sample yield the same CDR3. The chain links TRBV11-2 to TRBJ2-1, with TRBD2 matching over 9 bases. The V segment lost 5 bases and the J segment 4 bases; nucleotides outside the gene matches: 3. The CDR3 loop spans 14 amino acids. The germline CDR1 and CDR2 sequences are SGHAT and FQNNGV. The CDR3 loop is CASSLSGSYNEQFF. As DNA, the CDR3 is TGTGCCAGCAGCCTTAGCGGGAGTTACAATGAGCAGTTCTTC.

CDR3 region: CASSLGQGEDTQYF. CDR3 in DNA: TGTGCCAGCAGCCTCGGACAGGGGGAAGATACGCAGTATTTT. The genes are TRBV7-3 and TRBJ2-3; 10 bases agree with TRBD1. The CDR3 consists of 14 residues. With 5 bases clipped from V and 5 bases from J, the junction kept 4 bases outside the gene matches. From germline, CDR1 is SGHTA and CDR2 FQGTGA. Using reference TRBV7-3 and TRBJ2-3 for the parts outside the CDR3, the full variable domain is GAGVSQTPSNKVTEKGKYVELRCDPISGHTALYWYRQSLGQGPEFLIYFQGTGAADDSGLPNDRFFAVRPEGSVSTLKIQRTERGDSAVYLCASSLGQGEDTQYFGPGTRLTVL.

In DNA form, the CDR3 reads TGTGCCAGCAGTGGGTTGGGGCAAACCTCTAACTATGGCTACACCTTC. Its protein is CASSGLGQTSNYGYTF. V is TRBV6-1 and J is TRBJ1-2; D might be TRBD1 (5 bases). This CDR3 has 16 amino acids. Germline CDR1 MNHNS, CDR2 SASEGT. V was clipped by 4 bases and J by 0 bases, with 15 bases between them.

The chain links TRBV7-2 to TRBJ1-2, with TRBD1 matching 9 bases. The germline gives CDR1 SGHTA, CDR2 FQGNSA. Losses at the gene ends were 5 bases for V and 4 bases for J; bases not matched to a gene: 5. The CDR3 totals 14 residues. In DNA form, the CDR3 reads TGTGCCAGCAGCCTGGACAGGGGCCTCTATGGCTACACCTTC. Residues: CASSLDRGLYGYTF.

V and J are TRBV19 and TRBJ1-6; TRBD1 agrees at 7 bases. Germline trimming cut 4 bases from V and 2 bases from J; bases unmatched to any gene: 8. The V gene's germline CDR1 is LNHDA and CDR2 SQIVND (reference sequence). The length of the CDR3 is 17 residues. CDR3 residues: CASSTIGQAAYNSPLHF. The CDR3 bases are TGTGCCAGTAGTACCATCGGACAGGCGGCCTATAATTCACCCCTCCACTTT.

The chain recombines TRBV7-2 with TRBJ2-1; 8 nucleotides agree with TRBD2. CDR3 length: 16 amino acids. Germline V gene lookup returns CDR1 SGHTA and CDR2 FQGNSA. J lost 3 bases, V lost 2 bases, and 6 bases had no gene match. The CDR3 loop is CASSLTPSGLYNEQFF. The CDR3 nucleotides read TGTGCCAGCAGCTTAACGCCTAGCGGGCTCTACAATGAGCAGTTCTTC. Filled out from reference TRBV7-2 and TRBJ2-1, the complete variable domain reads GAGVSQSPSNKVTEKGKDVELRCDPISGHTALYWYRQSLGQGLEFLIYFQGNSAPDKSGLPSDRFSAERTGGSVSTLTIQRTQQEDSAVYLCASSLTPSGLYNEQFFGPGTRLTVL.

In its sample, this clone was seen many times. The rearrangement uses TRBV29-1 and TRBJ2-1, with 8 bases identical to TRBD1. The CDR3 length is 13 residues. Per the germline V gene, CDR1 is SQVTM and CDR2 is ANQGSEA. V shed 5 bases, J shed 0 bases, and the junction held 0 bases outside the gene matches. The CDR3 spells CSVTGGSYNEQFF. CDR3 nucleotide sequence: TGCAGCGTTACAGGGGGCTCCTACAATGAGCAGTTCTTC.

V gene TRBV24-1 combines with J gene TRBJ2-7; D may be TRBD2 (5 bases). In germline, CDR1 is KGHDR, CDR2 SFDVKD. The CDR3 consists of 14 residues. Trimming stripped 6 bases from V and 2 bases from J, with 13 bases between. The CDR3 DNA is TGTGCCACCAGTCCTGCGGGCTCCACCTACGAGCAGTACTTC. Protein: CATSPAGSTYEQYF.

The CDR3 protein is CSVGKGASNTEAFF. The CDR3 DNA sequence: TGCAGCGTTGGAAAGGGGGCCTCGAACACTGAAGCTTTCTTT. The V and J genes are TRBV29-1 and TRBJ1-1; 7 bases line up with TRBD1. The CDR3 runs 14 residues. Per the germline V gene, CDR1 is SQVTM and CDR2 is ANQGSEA. V dropped 4 bases and J dropped 1; count of bases not matched to a gene: 6.

This chain connects TRBV4-3 to TRBJ2-1, with TRBD2 matching 7 bases. The CDR3 has 14 residues. Germline V gives CDR1 LGHNA, CDR2 YSLEER. The J segment lost 6 bases and the V segment lost 3 bases, leaving 5 bases of the junction unmatched. The CDR3 DNA sequence: TGCGCCAGCAGCCACCGGGGGGTTCGCAATGAGCAGTTCTTC. Its protein product is CASSHRGVRNEQFF.

This clone occurred once. Different DNA sequences within this sample yield the same CDR3. The chain is built from TRBV20-1 and TRBJ2-7; TRBD1 might be the D (6 bases). Germline CDR1 DFQATT, CDR2 SNEGSKA (reference sequence). Deletions cut 5 bases from V and 3 bases from J, with 8 bases between. The CDR3 totals 11 residues. In DNA, the CDR3 is TGCAGTGCTTTACAGGGCTACGAGCAGTACTTC. It translates to CSALQGYEQYF.

The V and J genes are TRBV5-6 and TRBJ2-1; TRBD2 is a possible D gene (6 bases). V was pared by 2 bases and J by 0 bases, with 12 bases between. The CDR3 consists of 16 residues. From germline, CDR1 is SGHDT and CDR2 YYEEEE. CDR3 sequence reads: CASSFGDFSSYNEQFF. CDR3 DNA: TGTGCCAGCAGCTTTGGGGACTTTAGCTCCTACAATGAGCAGTTCTTC.

The rearrangement joins TRBV6-6 to TRBJ1-5; a possible D gene is TRBD1 (5 bases). CDR3 length: 14 amino acids. Germline values: CDR1 MNHNY, CDR2 SVGAGI (reference sequence). The germline V and J ends were trimmed by 8 bases and 4 bases, with 15 bases remaining between them. This CDR3 reads CASGRGTRNQPQHF. In DNA form, the CDR3 reads TGTGCCAGCGGGCGGGGGACGCGGAATCAGCCCCAGCATTTT.

This clone occurred once. The chain joins TRBV6-6 to TRBJ2-5, with D possibly matching TRBD1 (6 bases). Germline V gives CDR1 MNHNY, CDR2 SVGAGI (reference sequence). V lost 0 bases and J 5 bases, leaving 13 bases between the germline ends. This CDR3 has 15 residues. CDR3 sequence: CASSYSSLGAETQYF. CDR3 coding DNA: TGTGCCAGCAGTTACTCCTCGTTGGGGGCGGAGACCCAGTACTTC.

V and J are TRBV7-2 and TRBJ1-3, with D tentatively TRBD1 (5 bases). This CDR3 has 14 amino acids. The germline gives CDR1 SGHTA, CDR2 FQGNSA. Trimming removed 8 bases from V and 0 bases from J, with 11 bases in between. The CDR3 spells CASAGGYSGNTIYF. The CDR3 region has the DNA TGTGCCAGCGCGGGGGGATACTCTGGAAACACCATATATTTT.

The rearrangement joins TRBV15 to TRBJ2-7, with 8 bases matching TRBD1. V lost 1 base and J lost 3; bases outside the gene matches: 5. The CDR3 sequence is 15 residues long. In germline, CDR1 is LNHNV, CDR2 YYDKDF (reference sequence). DNA for the CDR3: TGTGCCACCAGCAGAGGGGGACAGGTGGTCTACGAGCAGTACTTC. Amino acid sequence: CATSRGGQVVYEQYF.

This chain links TRBV9 with TRBJ1-2, with D tentatively TRBD1 (6 bases). The germline V gene encodes CDR1 SGDLS and CDR2 YYNGEE. V lost 3 bases and J lost 7, with 16 bases in between. CDR3 length equals 14 residues. CDR3 residues: CASSALQGRSGYTF. The CDR3 DNA reads TGTGCCAGCAGCGCCCTACAGGGAAGGAGTGGCTACACCTTC.